This T cell receptor (beta chain) appears in the sequencing data of a study of beta chain features in type 1 diabetes. The overall study: Patients shared similar age, gender and cell yields with healthy donors.

The V end was cut by 5 bases, the J end by 5 bases, with 10 bases between. Germline values: CDR1 SGHAT, CDR2 FQNNGV. The CDR3 extends over 12 amino acids. Expressed TCRB transcripts were sequenced, since all the RNA that had been isolated was reverse transcribed. Sequenced by immunoSEQ multiplex PCR; TCRdb stores in-frame clones only, minus some. This table has roughly 400,000 clones, around 15% appearing once. A few counts support this clone. Via CD45RO/CCR7/CD25/CD127/CD95/CD27, cells of the CD4+ naive, central memory, regulatory and stem cell-like memory subsets were sorted. The source of this sequence is a woman aged 18 to 35 in good health. Material for sequencing was naive CD4+ T cells from blood. The chain couples TRBV11-2 to TRBJ2-7; D might be TRBD2 (5 bases). CDR3: CASSITRNEQYF. CDR3 nucleotide sequence: TGTGCCAGCAGCATCACTAGGAACGAGCAGTACTTC.